The 25 T cell receptor beta chains in this list originate from one sample, sequenced in a study of blood T cell repertoires in COVID-19. The repertoire was sequenced with immunoSEQ multiplex PCR; TCRdb's copy has only in-frame clones and lacks some. The profile covers about 24,000 clones, with approximately 85% appearing a single time and approximately 30% taken by the ten largest. The sample comprised peripheral blood. The source is a human donor with active COVID-19. The donor label of this sample is uncertain.

This chain links TRBV6-2 or TRBV6-3 with TRBJ2-7; 7 positions match TRBD1. The CDR3 runs 14 residues. Germline lookup yields CDR1 MNHEY and CDR2 SVGEGT. The ends lost 4 bases at V and 2 bases at J; junction bases unmatched: 5. The CDR3 spells CASSLDRATYEQYF. CDR3 sequence (DNA): TGTGCCAGCAGTTTAGACAGGGCAACCTACGAGCAGTACTTC.

V gene TRBV10-3 combines with J gene TRBJ2-5; 9 nucleotides match TRBD1. The CDR3 is 16 amino acids. CDR1 is ENHRY and CDR2 is SYGVKD in the germline V gene. J lost 4 bases, V lost 2 bases, and 8 bases had no gene match. The CDR3 DNA sequence: TGTGCCATCAGTGAGGCCCGGGACAGGGTCCTAGAGACCCAGTACTTC. Translating gives CAISEARDRVLETQYF.

The rearrangement uses TRBV7-2 and TRBJ1-4; D is perhaps TRBD1 (6 bases). Germline V gives CDR1 SGHTA, CDR2 FQGNSA. The CDR3 has 15 amino acids. V was shortened by 6 bases and J by 8 bases, with 19 bases between the two germline ends. DNA of the CDR3: TGTGCCAGCAGGGCGTCGCGGGGGGCCGGGGAAAAACTGTTTTTT. Amino acid sequence: CASRASRGAGEKLFF.

The chain recombines TRBV6-5 with TRBJ2-1, with D perhaps matching TRBD2 (6 bases). Trimming stripped 7 bases from V and 4 bases from J, with 17 bases between. CDR3 length: 15 residues. Germline CDR1 reads MNHEY; CDR2 reads SVGAGI. This CDR3 is CASIAHGGSYNEQFF. For the CDR3, the DNA is TGTGCCAGCATCGCCCACGGGGGTTCATACAATGAGCAGTTCTTC.

V gene TRBV6-6 combines with J gene TRBJ2-6, with 8 nucleotides matching TRBD1. The CDR3 extends over 20 amino acids. Germline V CDR1 and CDR2: MNHNY, SVGAGI (reference sequence). Trimming took 5 bases from V and 2 from J; bases not matched to a gene: 17. CDR3 bases: TGTGCCAGCAGTCCCCCGCTCCCGGGACAGGCTTATACTGGGGCCAACGTCCTGACTTTC. Translation: CASSPPLPGQAYTGANVLTF.

The chain is built from TRBV5-4 and TRBJ2-2, with 13 positions matching TRBD2. The V segment lost 4 bases and the J segment 5 bases; nucleotides outside the gene matches: 2. CDR3 size: 15 residues. Germline V gene data show CDR1 as SGHNT and CDR2 as YYREEE (reference sequence). Here the CDR3 reads CASSQGLAGTGELFF. CDR3 nucleotides: TGTGCCAGCAGCCAGGGACTAGCGGGAACCGGGGAGCTGTTTTTT.

This clone was counted only a few times. This chain uses TRBV9 with TRBJ2-7, with 9 nucleotides matching TRBD2. Trimming cost V 4 bases and J 7 bases; bases outside gene matches: 12. The CDR3 extends over 15 amino acids. Germline V gives CDR1 SGDLS, CDR2 YYNGEE. CDR3 in DNA: TGTGCCAGCAGCCCACGGACTAGCCTAGCGGGGGAGCAGTACTTC. This sequence encodes CASSPRTSLAGEQYF.

The V gene is TRBV2, the J gene TRBJ2-7, with 8 bases lining up with TRBD2. The germline V gene encodes CDR1 SNHLY and CDR2 FYNNEI. The CDR3 loop spans 13 amino acids. The junction had 10 bases not matched to a gene; V was cut back by 11 bases and J by 4 bases. This CDR3 reads CAGDPGGAYEQYF. As DNA, the CDR3 is TGTGCCGGCGACCCGGGGGGGGCGTACGAGCAGTACTTC. Supplemented by reference TRBV2 and TRBJ2-7, the full variable domain reads EPEVTQTPSHQVTQMGQEVILRCVPISNHLYFYWYRQILGQKVEFLVSFYNNEISEKSEIFDDQFSVERPDGSNFTLKIRSTKLEDSAMYFCAGDPGGAYEQYFGPGTRLTVT.

This clone was observed once. The V and J genes are TRBV19 and TRBJ1-2; maybe TRBD1 (6 bases). Germline-derived CDR1 and CDR2 are LNHDA and SQIVND (reference sequence). This CDR3 region has 15 residues. Trimming removed 5 bases from V and 8 bases from J, with 21 bases in between. CDR3 amino acids: CASSRGGASWGGYTF. The CDR3 nucleotides are TGTGCCAGTAGTCGCGGGGGGGCCAGCTGGGGAGGCTACACCTTC.

The V and J genes are TRBV10-3 and TRBJ2-3, with a tentative D call TRBD2 (6 bases). The CDR3 is 15 residues long. The V end was cut by 3 bases, the J end by 2 bases, with 12 bases between. CDR1 is ENHRY and CDR2 is SYGVKD in the germline V gene. The CDR3 nucleotides read TGTGCCATCAGTGATGTAGCGGTTCTCACAGATACGCAGTATTTT. This translates into CAISDVAVLTDTQYF.

This clone showed up just once. The chain uses TRBV11-3 and TRBJ2-3; D remains unclear. CDR1 SGHNT and CDR2 YENEEA come from the germline V gene. Trimming left V 2 bases short and J 5 bases short, with 11 bases between. The CDR3 has 14 amino acids. The DNA for the CDR3 is TGTGCCAGCAGCTTACTAGGCGTGGGAGATACGCAGTATTTT. It translates to CASSLLGVGDTQYF.

J is TRBJ1-3 and V is TRBV27, with 9 bases aligning to TRBD1. The CDR3 runs 16 residues. CDR1 is MNHEY, CDR2 SMNVEV, per germline (reference sequence). Unmatched junction bases numbered 6, after V lost 4 bases and J lost 2 bases. CDR3 amino acids: CASSSLRTGAGNTIYF. The CDR3 DNA follows: TGTGCCAGCAGTTCTCTAAGGACAGGGGCTGGAAACACCATATATTTT.

The CDR3 reads CASSRDGGQETQYF. CDR3 nucleotide sequence: TGTGCCAGCAGCCGCGATGGAGGCCAAGAGACCCAGTACTTC. The V gene is TRBV11-1, the J gene TRBJ2-5; D might be TRBD2 (5 bases). Germline CDR1 and CDR2: SGHAT and FQDESV (reference sequence). The CDR3 covers 14 residues. V was pared by 5 bases and J by 1 base, with 11 bases between.

The CDR3 sequence: CSASMDRGYQPQHF. CDR3 bases: TGCAGTGCTAGTATGGACAGGGGATATCAGCCCCAGCATTTT. The V gene is TRBV20-1, the J gene TRBJ1-5, with 9 bases identical to TRBD1. CDR1 DFQATT and CDR2 SNEGSKA come from the germline V gene (reference sequence). The CDR3 covers 14 residues. V shed 3 bases, J shed 5 bases, and the junction held 5 bases outside the gene matches.

The rearrangement links TRBV5-4 to TRBJ2-3, with D maybe TRBD2 (5 bases). Trimming took 6 bases from V and 3 from J, leaving 17 bases between them. CDR3 length equals 15 residues. Germline CDR1 and CDR2: SGHNT and YYREEE (reference sequence). The CDR3: CASIPVGDGTDTQYF. The CDR3 coding sequence is TGTGCCAGCATCCCAGTGGGAGACGGGACAGATACGCAGTATTTT.

CDR3 loop: CAWRFRWTGTGGVNTEAFF. For the CDR3, the DNA is TGTGCCTGGAGATTCCGGTGGACCGGGACAGGGGGCGTGAACACTGAAGCTTTCTTT. V usage is TRBV30 and J usage is TRBJ1-1; 12 bases align to TRBD1. Germline CDR1 GTSNPN, CDR2 SVGIG (reference sequence). V shed 3 bases and J 0 bases; nucleotides not matched to a gene: 14. The CDR3 covers 19 residues.

The V and J genes are TRBV18 and TRBJ2-1; TRBD2 aligns across 12 bases. V was clipped by 2 bases and J by 7 bases; unmatched bases: 3. Per the germline V gene, CDR1 is KGHSH and CDR2 is LQKENI. There are 15 residues in the CDR3. For the CDR3, the DNA is TGTGCCAGCTCACCAAGGACTAGCGGGATTAATGAGCAGTTCTTC. It encodes CASSPRTSGINEQFF.

The gene calls are TRBV5-4 and TRBJ2-1; 13 nucleotides align to TRBD2. Per germline, CDR1 SGHNT and CDR2 YYREEE (reference sequence). The CDR3 is 16 residues long. Losses at the gene ends were 4 bases for V and 7 bases for J; bases not matched to a gene: 8. Here the CDR3 reads CASSPGTSGATNEQFF. The CDR3 coding sequence is TGTGCCAGCAGCCCCGGGACTAGCGGGGCCACTAATGAGCAGTTCTTC.

The rearrangement joins TRBV5-1 to TRBJ1-2; D is perhaps TRBD1 (5 bases). The CDR3 loop spans 13 amino acids. Trimming cost V 4 bases and J 5 bases, with 12 bases left between them. CDR1 SGHRS and CDR2 YFSETQ come from the germline V gene. CDR3: CASSLQESYGYTF. Here the CDR3 DNA reads TGCGCCAGCAGCCTACAGGAGTCTTATGGCTACACCTTC.

The V call is TRBV9, the J call TRBJ2-5, with TRBD1 matching 11 bases. V lost 4 bases, J lost 1 base, and 3 bases stayed unmatched. This CDR3 region has 15 residues. Germline V CDR1 and CDR2: SGDLS, YYNGEE. CDR3 bases: TGTGCCAGCAGCCTAGGGACAGGGGGCCAAGAGACCCAGTACTTC. Translating gives CASSLGTGGQETQYF.

The genes are TRBV28 and TRBJ2-1; 12 bases are shared with TRBD2. V lost 7 bases and J lost 0; bases outside the gene matches: 10. The CDR3 is made up of 18 amino acids. Germline V CDR1 and CDR2: MDHEN, SYDVKM. In DNA, the CDR3 is TGTGCCAGCAACACGGGGACTAGCGGGTCGAGCTCCTACAATGAGCAGTTCTTC. Translation: CASNTGTSGSSSYNEQFF.

The chain uses TRBV7-8 and TRBJ2-2; D is perhaps TRBD1 (5 bases). Germline V gene data show CDR1 as SGHVS and CDR2 as FQNEAQ. This CDR3 spans 17 amino acids. The V gene lost 4 bases and the J gene lost 6 bases, with 21 bases spanning the gap. This CDR3 is CASSSIGVRDFSGELFF. CDR3 DNA sequence: TGTGCCAGCAGCTCGATTGGAGTCAGGGATTTTTCCGGGGAGCTGTTTTTT.

The chain uses TRBV10-1 and TRBJ2-3, with D possibly being TRBD1 (5 bases). Germline V gives CDR1 WNHNN, CDR2 SYGVQD (reference sequence). The CDR3 totals 14 residues. Trimming left V 3 bases short and J 4 bases short, with 11 bases between. Written as DNA, the CDR3 is TGCGCCAGCAGTGATTTTAAGGGGTCAGATACGCAGTATTTT. Protein product: CASSDFKGSDTQYF.

The chain employs TRBV6-5 and TRBJ2-2; 9 bases map to TRBD2. Trimming at V came to 2 bases and at J to 8 bases, leaving 6 bases not matched to a gene. Germline CDR1 and CDR2: MNHEY and SVGAGI. This CDR3 contains 15 residues. The CDR3 bases are TGTGCCAGCAGTTACGAACCTAGCGGGGCTGGGGAGCTGTTTTTT. Translating it yields CASSYEPSGAGELFF.

V usage is TRBV4-2 and J usage is TRBJ2-1, with 9 bases aligning to TRBD1. This CDR3 region has 15 residues. J was trimmed by 4 bases and V by 5 bases; bases with no gene match: 6. Germline CDR1 is LGHNA and CDR2 is YNFKEQ. The CDR3: CASSKGQGAYNEQFF. CDR3 coding DNA: TGTGCCAGCAGCAAGGGACAGGGTGCTTACAATGAGCAGTTCTTC.